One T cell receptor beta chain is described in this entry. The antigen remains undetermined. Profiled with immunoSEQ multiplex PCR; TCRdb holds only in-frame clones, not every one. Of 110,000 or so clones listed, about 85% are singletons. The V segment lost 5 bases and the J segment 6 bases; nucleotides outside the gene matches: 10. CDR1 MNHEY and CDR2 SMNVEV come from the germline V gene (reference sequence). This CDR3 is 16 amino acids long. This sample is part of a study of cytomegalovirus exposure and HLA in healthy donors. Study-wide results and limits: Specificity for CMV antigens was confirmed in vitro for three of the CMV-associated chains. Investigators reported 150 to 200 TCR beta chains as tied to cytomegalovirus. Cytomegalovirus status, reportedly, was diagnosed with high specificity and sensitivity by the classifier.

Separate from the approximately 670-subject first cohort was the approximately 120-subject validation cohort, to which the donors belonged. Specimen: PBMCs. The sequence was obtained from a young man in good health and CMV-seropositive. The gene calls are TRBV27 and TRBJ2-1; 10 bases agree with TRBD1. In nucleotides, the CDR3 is TGTGCCAGCAGTCTCCTTCCCCGGGACAGGGGCAATGAGCAGTTCTTC. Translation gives CASSLLPRDRGNEQFF.